This T cell receptor beta chain was documented in a study of shared clonotypes between healthy human individuals. Study conclusions and caveats: Some clonotypes were shared by all four sorted-subset donors, while others were not shared. The non-shared ones had lower generation probabilities than the shared ones.

Trimming shortened V by 0 bases and J by 2 bases, and 4 bases separated the two germline ends. This CDR3 contains 13 residues. Per germline, CDR1 MNHNS and CDR2 SASEGT. With regard to this clone: The antigen is not known. Other DNA sequences in the same sample also yield this CDR3.

TCRdb keeps only in-frame clones here, not all; method: immunoSEQ multiplex PCR. The table has about 2.3 million clones, approximately 95% seen once; the top ten hold about 0.37%. The receptor was derived from a man aged 18-30 years in good health. Some clones in this sample may be carry-over from other donors' samples. Sequenced: naive CD4+ T cells from PBMCs. Noted subset: CD45RA+ positively selected. This chain connects TRBV6-1 to TRBJ1-2; no definite D call. The DNA for the CDR3 is TGTGCCAGCAGTGAAGCAGGGAACTATGGCTACACCTTC. Its protein product is CASSEAGNYGYTF.